Listed here is a single T cell receptor (beta chain). The entry originates in a study of OX40 agonist ivuxolimab in advanced cancers. For the study at large: Clinicians treated patients with ivuxolimab, an agonistic anti-OX40 (CD134) antibody.

The data were produced by immunoSEQ multiplex PCR, yet TCRdb's version contains in-frame clones alone and is incomplete. The repertoire includes 15,000 to 20,000 clones, approximately 80% of them detected once, and around an eighth sits in the top ten. This sample comprised CD4+ or CD8+ T cells sorted from blood, obtained in a trial of the OX40 agonist ivuxolimab. The TCR sequence derives from an adult with an advanced solid tumor such as melanoma, head and neck, liver or kidney cancer.

CDR3 sequence (DNA): TGTGCCAGCAGCCTCGACCCTAGGGGGTCCTACAATGAGCAGTTCTTC. Translated: CASSLDPRGSYNEQFF. The chain employs TRBV5-4 and TRBJ2-1; the D gene is possibly TRBD1 (6 bases). V lost 4 bases and J lost 1, with 15 bases in between. The germline V gene encodes CDR1 SGHNT and CDR2 YYREEE (reference sequence). The CDR3 is 16 amino acids.